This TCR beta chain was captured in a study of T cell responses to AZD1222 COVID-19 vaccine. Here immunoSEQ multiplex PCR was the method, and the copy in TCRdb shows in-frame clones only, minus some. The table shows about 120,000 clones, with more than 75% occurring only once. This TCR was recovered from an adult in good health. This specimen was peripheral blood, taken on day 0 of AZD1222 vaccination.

The CDR3 is CASSTGLEINNEQFF. For the CDR3, the DNA is TGTGCCAGCAGTACGGGACTGGAAATCAACAATGAGCAGTTCTTC. This chain uses TRBV28 with TRBJ2-1; a weak D match, TRBD2 (6 bases). Trimming cost V 5 bases and J 5 bases, with 16 bases left between them. There are 15 residues in the CDR3. The germline gives CDR1 MDHEN, CDR2 SYDVKM.